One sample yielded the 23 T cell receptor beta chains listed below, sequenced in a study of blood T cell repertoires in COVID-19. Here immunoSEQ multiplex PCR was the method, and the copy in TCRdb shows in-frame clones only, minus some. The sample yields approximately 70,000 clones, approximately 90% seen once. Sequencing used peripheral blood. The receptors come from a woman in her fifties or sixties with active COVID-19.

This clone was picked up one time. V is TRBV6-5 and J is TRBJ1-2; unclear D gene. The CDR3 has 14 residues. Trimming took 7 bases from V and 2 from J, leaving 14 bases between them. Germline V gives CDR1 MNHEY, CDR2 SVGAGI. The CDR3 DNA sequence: TGTGCCAGCAATCGGGAAGTTGTAAACTATGGCTACACCTTC. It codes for CASNREVVNYGYTF.

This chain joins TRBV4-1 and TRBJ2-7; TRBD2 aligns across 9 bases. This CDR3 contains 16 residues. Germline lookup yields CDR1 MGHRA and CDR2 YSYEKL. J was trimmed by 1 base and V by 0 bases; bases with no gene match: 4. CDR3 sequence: CASSQDQAGGSYEQYF. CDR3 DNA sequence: TGCGCCAGCAGCCAAGATCAAGCGGGAGGTTCCTACGAGCAGTACTTC.

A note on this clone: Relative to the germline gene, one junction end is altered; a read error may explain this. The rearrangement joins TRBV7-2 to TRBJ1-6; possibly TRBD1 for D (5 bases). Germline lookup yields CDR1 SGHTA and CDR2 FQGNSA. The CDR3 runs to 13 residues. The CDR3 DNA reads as TGTGCCAGCCAGGGCTCCAATAATTCACCCCTCCACTTT. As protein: CASQGSNNSPLHF. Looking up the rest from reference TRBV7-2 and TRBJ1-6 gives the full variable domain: GAGVSQSPSNKVTEKGKDVELRCDPISGHTALYWYRQSLGQGLEFLIYFQGNSAPDKSGLPSDRFSAERTGGSVSTLTIQRTQQEDSAVYLCASQGSNNSPLHFGNGTRLTVT.

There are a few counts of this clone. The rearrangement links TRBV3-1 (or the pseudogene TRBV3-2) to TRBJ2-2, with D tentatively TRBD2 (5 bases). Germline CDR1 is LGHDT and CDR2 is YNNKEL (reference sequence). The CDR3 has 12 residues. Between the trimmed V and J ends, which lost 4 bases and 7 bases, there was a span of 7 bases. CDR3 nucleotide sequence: TGTGCCAGCAGCCGGGAGTTCGGGGAGCTGTTTTTT. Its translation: CASSREFGELFF.

The CDR3 DNA is TGTGCCAGCTCACCACAGGGGCCGCCTGGGTACGAGCAGTACTTC. Translating it yields CASSPQGPPGYEQYF. The chain joins TRBV18 to TRBJ2-7; possible D gene TRBD1, 5 bases. V gave up 1 base and J gave up 4 bases, with 14 bases separating them. This CDR3 contains 15 residues. CDR1 and CDR2 from the germline V gene are KGHSH and LQKENI. The complete variable domain, with remaining parts taken from reference TRBV18 and TRBJ2-7, reads NAGVMQNPRHLVRRRGQEARLRCSPMKGHSHVYWYRQLPEEGLKFMVYLQKENIIDESGMPKERFSAEFPKEGPSILRIQQVVRGDSAAYFCASSPQGPPGYEQYFGPGTRLTVT.

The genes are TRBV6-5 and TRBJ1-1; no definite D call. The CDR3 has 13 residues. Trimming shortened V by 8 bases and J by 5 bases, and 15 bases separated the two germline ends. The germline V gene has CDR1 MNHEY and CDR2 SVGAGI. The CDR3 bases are TGTGCCAGCGGAGTAAGAGAAAGGACTGAAGCTTTCTTT. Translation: CASGVRERTEAFF.

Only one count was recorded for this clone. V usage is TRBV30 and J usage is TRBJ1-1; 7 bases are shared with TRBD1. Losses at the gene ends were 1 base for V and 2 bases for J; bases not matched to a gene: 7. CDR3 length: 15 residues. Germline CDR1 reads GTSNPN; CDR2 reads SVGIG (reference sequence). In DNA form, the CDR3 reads TGTGCCTGGAGTGCACGACAGGGCTCTAACACTGAAGCTTTCTTT. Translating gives CAWSARQGSNTEAFF.

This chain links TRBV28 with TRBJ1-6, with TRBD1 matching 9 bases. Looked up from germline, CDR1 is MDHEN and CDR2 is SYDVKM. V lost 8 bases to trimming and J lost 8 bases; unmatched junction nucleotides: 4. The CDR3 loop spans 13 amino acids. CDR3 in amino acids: CASYRDRDSPLHF. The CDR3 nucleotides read TGTGCCAGCTACCGGGACAGGGATTCACCCCTCCACTTT.

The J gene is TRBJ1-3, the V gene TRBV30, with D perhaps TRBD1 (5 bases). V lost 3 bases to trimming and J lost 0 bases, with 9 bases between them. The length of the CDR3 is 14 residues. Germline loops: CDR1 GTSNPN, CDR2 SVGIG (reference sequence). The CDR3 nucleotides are TGTGCCTGGAGGCAGGGCCGCTCTGGAAACACCATATATTTT. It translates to CAWRQGRSGNTIYF.

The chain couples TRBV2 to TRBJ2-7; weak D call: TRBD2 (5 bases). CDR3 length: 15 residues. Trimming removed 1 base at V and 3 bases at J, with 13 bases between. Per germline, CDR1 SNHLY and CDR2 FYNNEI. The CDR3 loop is CASSEDEEAFYEQYF. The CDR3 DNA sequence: TGTGCCAGCAGTGAAGATGAGGAGGCTTTCTACGAGCAGTACTTC.

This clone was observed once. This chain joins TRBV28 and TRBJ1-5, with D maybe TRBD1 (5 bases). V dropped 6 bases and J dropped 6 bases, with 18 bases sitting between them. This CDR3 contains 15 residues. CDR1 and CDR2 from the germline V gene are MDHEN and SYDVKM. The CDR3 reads CASSPTDGGSQPQHF. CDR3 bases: TGTGCCAGCAGCCCTACCGACGGGGGAAGTCAGCCCCAGCATTTT.

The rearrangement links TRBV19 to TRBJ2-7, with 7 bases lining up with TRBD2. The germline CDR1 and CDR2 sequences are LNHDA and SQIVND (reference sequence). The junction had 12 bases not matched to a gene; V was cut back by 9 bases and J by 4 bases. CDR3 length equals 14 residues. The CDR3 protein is CASSHPAGPYEQYF. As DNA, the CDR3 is TGTGCCAGCAGCCACCCAGCGGGACCGTACGAGCAGTACTTC.

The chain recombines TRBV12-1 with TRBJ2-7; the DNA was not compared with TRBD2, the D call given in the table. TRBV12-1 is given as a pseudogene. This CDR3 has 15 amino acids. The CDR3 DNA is TGTGCCAGCAGCTTTCCGGGAGGGCCAGGGTACGAGCAGTACTTC. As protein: CASSFPGGPGYEQYF.

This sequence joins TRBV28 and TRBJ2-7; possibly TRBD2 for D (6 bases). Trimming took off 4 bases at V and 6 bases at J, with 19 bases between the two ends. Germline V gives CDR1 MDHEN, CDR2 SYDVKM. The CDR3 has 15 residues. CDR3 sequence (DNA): TGTGCCAGCAGTTCCGGGACTCGGAGATTGGGCGAGCAGTACTTC. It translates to CASSSGTRRLGEQYF.

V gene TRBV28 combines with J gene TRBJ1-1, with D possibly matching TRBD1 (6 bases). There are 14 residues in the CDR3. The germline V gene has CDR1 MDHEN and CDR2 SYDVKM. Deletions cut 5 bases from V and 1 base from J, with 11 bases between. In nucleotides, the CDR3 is TGTGCCAGCAGTCCTCCGACAGGGAACACTGAAGCTTTCTTT. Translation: CASSPPTGNTEAFF.

CDR3: CASSYRPGQDYTDTQYF. The CDR3 nucleotides read TGTGCCAGCAGTTACCGACCTGGACAAGATTACACAGATACGCAGTATTTT. V gene TRBV28 combines with J gene TRBJ2-3; tentatively, D is TRBD1 (5 bases). This CDR3 has 17 residues. Between the trimmed V and J ends, which lost 4 bases and 2 bases, there was a span of 19 bases. Germline V lookup: CDR1 MDHEN, CDR2 SYDVKM.

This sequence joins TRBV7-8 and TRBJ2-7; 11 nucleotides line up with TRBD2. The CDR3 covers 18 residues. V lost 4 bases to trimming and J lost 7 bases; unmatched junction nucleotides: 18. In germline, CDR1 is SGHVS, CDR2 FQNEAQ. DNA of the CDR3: TGTGCCAGCAGCTCGAAAAATTCCGGGACTAGCGGAGCCTGGGAGCAGTACTTC. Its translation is CASSSKNSGTSGAWEQYF.

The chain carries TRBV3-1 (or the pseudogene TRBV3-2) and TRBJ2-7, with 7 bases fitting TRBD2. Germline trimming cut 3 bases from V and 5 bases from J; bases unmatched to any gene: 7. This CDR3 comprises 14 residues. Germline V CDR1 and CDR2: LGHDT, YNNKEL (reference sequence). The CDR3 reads CASSQAGTTDEQYF. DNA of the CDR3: TGTGCCAGCAGCCAGGCCGGGACTACCGACGAGCAGTACTTC.

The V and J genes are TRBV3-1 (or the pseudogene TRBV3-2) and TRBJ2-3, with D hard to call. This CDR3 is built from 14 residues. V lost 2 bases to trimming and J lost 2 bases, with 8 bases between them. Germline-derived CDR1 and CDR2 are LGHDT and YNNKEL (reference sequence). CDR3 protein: CASSQPRYTDTQYF. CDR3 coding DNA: TGTGCCAGCAGCCAACCGAGGTACACAGATACGCAGTATTTT.

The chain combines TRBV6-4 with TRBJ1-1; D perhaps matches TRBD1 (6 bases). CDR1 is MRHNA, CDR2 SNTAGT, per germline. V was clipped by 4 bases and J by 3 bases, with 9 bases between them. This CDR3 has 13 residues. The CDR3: CASSVDRDTEAFF. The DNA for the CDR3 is TGTGCCAGCAGTGTGGACAGAGACACTGAAGCTTTCTTT.

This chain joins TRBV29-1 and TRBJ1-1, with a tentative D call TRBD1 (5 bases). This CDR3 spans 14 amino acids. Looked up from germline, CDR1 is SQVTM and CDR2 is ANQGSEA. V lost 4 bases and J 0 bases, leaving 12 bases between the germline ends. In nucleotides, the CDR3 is TGCAGCGTTGTTGGGACTAGAATGAACACTGAAGCTTTCTTT. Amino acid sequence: CSVVGTRMNTEAFF.

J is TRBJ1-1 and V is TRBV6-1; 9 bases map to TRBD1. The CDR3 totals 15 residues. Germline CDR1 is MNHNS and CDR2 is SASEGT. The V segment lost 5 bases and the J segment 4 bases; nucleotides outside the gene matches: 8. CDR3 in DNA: TGTGCCAGCAGTTCATGGGACAGGGCAGGCACTGAAGCTTTCTTT. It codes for CASSSWDRAGTEAFF.

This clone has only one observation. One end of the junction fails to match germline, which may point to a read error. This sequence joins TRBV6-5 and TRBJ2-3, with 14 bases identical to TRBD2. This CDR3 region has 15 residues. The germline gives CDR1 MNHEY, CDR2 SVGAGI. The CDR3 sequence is CASPGTSGSIDTQYF. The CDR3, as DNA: TGTGCCAGCCCGGGGACTAGCGGGAGCATAGATACGCAGTATTTT.